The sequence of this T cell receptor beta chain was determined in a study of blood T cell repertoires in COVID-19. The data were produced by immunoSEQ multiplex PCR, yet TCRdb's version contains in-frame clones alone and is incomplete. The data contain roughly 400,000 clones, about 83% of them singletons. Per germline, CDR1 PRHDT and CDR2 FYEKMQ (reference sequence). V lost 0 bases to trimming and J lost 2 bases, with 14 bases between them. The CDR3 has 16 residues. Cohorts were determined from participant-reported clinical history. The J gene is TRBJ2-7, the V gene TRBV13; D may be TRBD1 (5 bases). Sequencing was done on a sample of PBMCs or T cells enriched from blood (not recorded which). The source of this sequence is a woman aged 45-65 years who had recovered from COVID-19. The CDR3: CASSLGLPGKAYEQYF. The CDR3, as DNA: TGTGCCAGCAGCTTAGGCCTTCCAGGGAAAGCCTACGAGCAGTACTTC.